The 27 T cell receptor beta chains reported below all come from one sample, sequenced in a study of beta chain features in type 1 diabetes (dated by TCRdb to 2016 to 2018). General study outcomes and caveats: A moderate but significant shortening of TCRB CDR3 length was observed in type 1 diabetes patients in all four CD4+ subsets.

Library construction relied on the immunoSEQ multiplex PCR assay. The entire isolated RNA was reverse transcribed using the High Capacity cDNA Reverse Transcription Kit, and thus expressed TCRB transcripts were sequenced. TCRdb's version of the immuneACCESS table is confined to in-frame rearrangements and falls short of the full clone set. An unresolved V gene accounts for under half of the shortfall where checked; the remainder is of unknown origin. The sample table contains roughly 290,000 clones; only one count was recorded for approximately 15% of them. The top ten clones comprise roughly 0.015% of the sample. These receptors have no known antigen. The sequenced sample was naive CD4+ T cells from blood. What this sample's cell subset or site label stands for: true naive CD4+ T cells. These receptors were obtained from a man between 18 and 35 years old with type 1 diabetes.

This chain connects TRBV5-1 to TRBJ2-3; TRBD2 might be the D (6 bases). The length of the CDR3 is 14 residues. V lost 2 bases to trimming and J lost 6 bases, with 13 bases between them. The germline CDR1 and CDR2 sequences are SGHRS and YFSETQ. CDR3 residues: CASSFGTPKDTQYF. CDR3 sequence (DNA): TGCGCCAGCAGCTTTGGGACTCCGAAGGATACGCAGTATTTT.

CDR3 sequence: CASSGGDRRAEQYF. In nucleotides, the CDR3 is TGTGCCAGCTCAGGTGGCGATAGGAGAGCCGAGCAGTACTTC. The V call is TRBV18, the J call TRBJ2-7, with D uncertain. The CDR3 runs 14 residues. V was pared by 5 bases and J by 6 bases, with 17 bases between. Germline values: CDR1 KGHSH, CDR2 LQKENI.

V gene TRBV6-5 combines with J gene TRBJ1-5; D is ambiguous. V was trimmed by 10 bases and J by 2 bases, leaving 9 bases between them. The CDR3 has 12 amino acids. From germline, CDR1 is MNHEY and CDR2 SVGAGI. CDR3 sequence reads: CATREGNQPQHF. The CDR3 DNA reads TGTGCCACCCGGGAAGGCAATCAGCCCCAGCATTTT.

The V and J genes are TRBV15 and TRBJ1-3; 8 bases fit TRBD1. The CDR3 length is 16 residues. Trimming took 0 bases from V and 4 from J; bases not matched to a gene: 5. Germline V gene lookup returns CDR1 LNHNV and CDR2 YYDKDF (reference sequence). The CDR3 is CATSRDPRGQGNTIYF. The CDR3 region has the DNA TGTGCCACCAGCAGAGATCCCAGGGGGCAAGGAAACACCATATATTTT.

This clone was counted only a few times. The rearrangement uses TRBV2 and TRBJ1-2, with no clear D. Germline loops: CDR1 SNHLY, CDR2 FYNNEI. The CDR3 is 14 residues long. V was shortened by 7 bases and J by 4 bases, with 16 bases between the two germline ends. In DNA form, the CDR3 reads TGTGCCAGCATTTCAGACGGAGACCTCTATGGCTACACCTTC. It translates to CASISDGDLYGYTF.

This clone was seen only a few times. This chain uses TRBV7-9 with TRBJ2-7; 9 nucleotides match TRBD1. The trim removed 5 bases at V and 2 bases at J, leaving 7 bases unmatched. This CDR3 region has 15 residues. Germline values: CDR1 SEHNR, CDR2 FQNEAQ (reference sequence). CDR3 sequence: CASSAGTGTPYEQYF. For the CDR3, the DNA is TGTGCCAGCAGCGCTGGGACAGGGACCCCCTACGAGCAGTACTTC.

In this sample, this clone turned up a few times. The chain employs TRBV27 and TRBJ2-7, with D possibly being TRBD2 (7 bases). Trimming took 1 base from V and 2 from J, leaving 12 bases between them. Germline-derived CDR1 and CDR2 are MNHEY and SMNVEV (reference sequence). This CDR3 comprises 15 residues. CDR3 in amino acids: CASSLWGGGTYEQYF. CDR3 in DNA: TGTGCCAGCAGTTTATGGGGGGGCGGTACCTACGAGCAGTACTTC.

This sequence joins TRBV25-1 and TRBJ2-1; perhaps TRBD2 as D (5 bases). With 6 bases removed from V and 3 bases from J, the gap between germline ends came to 9 bases. Looked up from germline, CDR1 is MGHDK and CDR2 is SYGVNS. The CDR3 has 13 amino acids. CDR3 nucleotides: TGTGCCAGCAGCCGGGATATCTACAATGAGCAGTTCTTC. It codes for CASSRDIYNEQFF.

This clone has more than one count but fewer than ten. The chain recombines TRBV30 with TRBJ1-1; tentative D call: TRBD1 (5 bases). Germline V lookup: CDR1 GTSNPN, CDR2 SVGIG (reference sequence). V was trimmed by 3 bases and J by 7 bases, leaving 12 bases between them. This CDR3 is 12 amino acids long. This CDR3 is CAWRASGFEAFF. Here the CDR3 DNA reads TGTGCCTGGAGAGCCTCAGGGTTTGAAGCTTTCTTT.

The V gene is TRBV18, the J gene TRBJ2-7, with 12 bases aligning to TRBD1. Germline CDR1 KGHSH, CDR2 LQKENI. Trimming removed 4 bases from V and 5 bases from J; junction bases left unmatched: 6. CDR3 size: 15 residues. The CDR3, as DNA: TGTGCCAGCTCACGGACCGGGACAGGGGGCCACGAGCAGTACTTC. Its translation: CASSRTGTGGHEQYF.

The chain is built from TRBV5-1 and TRBJ1-1; 8 positions agree with TRBD1. This CDR3 region has 13 residues. V gave up 2 bases and J gave up 4 bases; unmatched junction bases: 1. Germline V lookup: CDR1 SGHRS, CDR2 YFSETQ. In nucleotides, the CDR3 is TGCGCCAGCAGCTTTACAGGGGGCACTGAAGCTTTCTTT. Protein product: CASSFTGGTEAFF. Full variable domain (outside the CDR3, taken from reference TRBV5-1 and TRBJ1-1): KAGVTQTPRYLIKTRGQQVTLSCSPISGHRSVSWYQQTPGQGLQFLFEYFSETQRNKGNFPGRFSGRQFSNSRSEMNVSTLELGDSALYLCASSFTGGTEAFFGQGTRLTVV.

This clone was observed a handful of times. The chain joins TRBV14 to TRBJ1-6; D gene unclear. CDR3 length: 13 residues. The germline V gene has CDR1 SGHDN and CDR2 FVKESK. Trimming left V 3 bases short and J 8 bases short, with 8 bases between. The CDR3 DNA reads as TGTGCCAGCAGCCATCTACCCCATTCACCCCTCCACTTT. Its protein product is CASSHLPHSPLHF.

CDR3 in amino acids: CASSLASGRARADTQYF. The CDR3 DNA sequence: TGCGCCAGCAGCTTGGCTAGCGGGAGGGCCCGGGCAGATACGCAGTATTTT. The chain links TRBV5-1 to TRBJ2-3; 12 positions agree with TRBD2. The CDR3 consists of 17 residues. V lost 0 bases to trimming and J lost 4 bases; unmatched junction nucleotides: 6. Looked up from germline, CDR1 is SGHRS and CDR2 is YFSETQ.

This chain uses TRBV6-5 with TRBJ2-1; D unresolved. The ends were cut back, 0 bases at V and 8 bases at J, with 11 bases in the middle. Germline CDR1 and CDR2: MNHEY and SVGAGI. The length of the CDR3 is 14 residues. CDR3: CASSYSRPAHEQFF. The DNA of the CDR3 is TGTGCCAGCAGTTACTCGAGGCCCGCCCATGAGCAGTTCTTC.

This rearrangement joins TRBV30 to TRBJ2-5, with D possibly being TRBD2 (6 bases). Germline values: CDR1 GTSNPN, CDR2 SVGIG (reference sequence). Trimming left V 4 bases short and J 5 bases short, with 11 bases between. This CDR3 comprises 12 residues. The CDR3 sequence: CAWKVGRETQYF. The CDR3 DNA reads as TGTGCCTGGAAAGTAGGGAGGGAGACCCAGTACTTC.

This clone was observed a few times. The chain uses TRBV5-1 and TRBJ2-5; D is uncertain. With 0 bases removed from V and 2 bases from J, the gap between germline ends came to 8 bases. Germline assignment: CDR1 SGHRS and CDR2 YFSETQ. This CDR3 contains 14 residues. This CDR3 reads CASSLVATQETQYF. CDR3 DNA: TGCGCCAGCAGCTTGGTGGCGACTCAAGAGACCCAGTACTTC.

This clone was observed a handful of times. This chain joins TRBV11-2 and TRBJ2-7; 9 positions agree with TRBD2. CDR1 is SGHAT, CDR2 FQNNGV, per germline. This CDR3 is built from 15 residues. J lost 2 bases, V lost 4 bases, and 6 bases had no gene match. The CDR3 DNA follows: TGTGCCAGCAGCTCATTAGCGGGAGTTGCCTACGAGCAGTACTTC. Its protein product is CASSSLAGVAYEQYF.

The chain joins TRBV4-2 to TRBJ2-2, with 8 bases that match TRBD2. Germline lookup yields CDR1 LGHNA and CDR2 YNFKEQ. V was pared by 0 bases and J by 8 bases, with 8 bases of the junction left unmatched. This CDR3 has 16 residues. The CDR3 DNA reads TGTGCCAGCAGCCAAGAGGGCGGGAGGTGGCTTGGGGAGCTGTTTTTT. Its translation is CASSQEGGRWLGELFF.

The CDR3 DNA sequence: TGTGCCCTTTCGGGCAGGGGGCTGGTCGGGGAGCTGTTTTTT. Its translation is CALSGRGLVGELFF. The chain links TRBV21-1 to TRBJ2-2; the table's D call TRBD1 went unverified against the DNA. TRBV21-1 is a documented pseudogene. The CDR3 has 14 amino acids.

In its sample, this clone was seen a few times. V is TRBV30 and J is TRBJ2-5; D gene unclear. Germline V lookup: CDR1 GTSNPN, CDR2 SVGIG (reference sequence). The V end was cut by 1 base, the J end by 5 bases, with 20 bases between. This CDR3 is 16 amino acids long. Here the CDR3 DNA reads TGTGCCTGGAGTGCTCCTACCGGGTCAAGGATGGAGACCCAGTACTTC. It translates to CAWSAPTGSRMETQYF.

This clone showed up just a few times. The V gene is TRBV7-2, the J gene TRBJ2-7, with TRBD1 identical over 7 bases. Trimming at V came to 4 bases and at J to 0 bases, leaving 3 bases not matched to a gene. From germline, CDR1 is SGHTA and CDR2 FQGNSA. CDR3 length: 14 amino acids. The DNA for the CDR3 is TGTGCCAGCAGCTCCACAGGGGTCTCCTACGAGCAGTACTTC. Its protein product is CASSSTGVSYEQYF.

This clone was detected a few times. The rearrangement joins TRBV30 to TRBJ1-2, with unresolved D. The CDR3 consists of 13 residues. Trimming stripped 0 bases from V and 8 bases from J, with 13 bases between. Germline-derived CDR1 and CDR2 are GTSNPN and SVGIG (reference sequence). The CDR3: CAWSVIWGVGYTF. CDR3 coding DNA: TGTGCCTGGAGTGTCATCTGGGGAGTGGGCTACACCTTC.

This clone was seen more than once but under ten times. V usage is TRBV9 and J usage is TRBJ2-1; 16 bases are shared with TRBD2. V was clipped by 4 bases and J by 7 bases; unmatched bases: 5. The CDR3 runs 16 residues. Germline V gene data show CDR1 as SGDLS and CDR2 as YYNGEE. The CDR3 sequence is CASSPGTSGGGNEQFF. CDR3 sequence (DNA): TGTGCCAGCAGCCCGGGGACTAGCGGGGGGGGAAATGAGCAGTTCTTC.

This clone was seen a few times. The gene calls are TRBV9 and TRBJ2-7; D perhaps matches TRBD2 (6 bases). This CDR3 spans 15 amino acids. Trimming removed 3 bases at V and 3 bases at J, with 16 bases between. Germline loops: CDR1 SGDLS, CDR2 YYNGEE. CDR3 loop: CASSAGGVGGYEQYF. In DNA, the CDR3 is TGTGCCAGCAGCGCAGGCGGCGTGGGGGGCTACGAGCAGTACTTC.

The chain carries TRBV5-1 and TRBJ2-2, with 10 bases lining up with TRBD2. The CDR3 spans 15 residues. The V segment lost 1 base and the J segment 5 bases; nucleotides outside the gene matches: 2. The germline CDR1 and CDR2 sequences are SGHRS and YFSETQ. The CDR3 protein is CASSLSAGGTGELFF. In DNA, the CDR3 is TGCGCCAGCAGCTTGTCAGCGGGAGGGACCGGGGAGCTGTTTTTT.

This clone was picked up a small number of times. V is TRBV30 and J is TRBJ1-1; a weak D match, TRBD1 (5 bases). Germline V gene sequence: CDR1 GTSNPN, CDR2 SVGIG (reference sequence). The CDR3 contains 13 residues. Trimming shortened V by 2 bases and J by 4 bases, and 11 bases separated the two germline ends. This chain's CDR3 is CAWSTGFFTEAFF. The CDR3 coding sequence is TGTGCCTGGAGTACAGGTTTCTTCACTGAAGCTTTCTTT. Based on the CDR3 plus reference TRBV30 and TRBJ1-1, the full variable domain is SQTIHQWPATLVQPVGSPLSLECTVEGTSNPNLYWYRQAAGRGLQLLFYSVGIGQISSEVPQNLSASRPQDRQFILSSKKLLLSDSGFYLCAWSTGFFTEAFFGQGTRLTVV.

The rearrangement uses TRBV10-3 and TRBJ2-7; unclear D gene. Looked up from germline, CDR1 is ENHRY and CDR2 is SYGVKD. Trimming took off 6 bases at V and 5 bases at J, with 8 bases between the two ends. The CDR3 runs 11 residues. The CDR3 DNA follows: TGTGCCATCAGCCCAGGCGACGAGCAGTACTTC. It encodes CAISPGDEQYF.